This T cell receptor (beta chain) was identified in a study of blood T cell repertoires in COVID-19. V was trimmed by 1 base and J by 9 bases, leaving 11 bases between them. Germline CDR1 reads SGHVS; CDR2 reads FQNEAQ. This CDR3 is 13 amino acids long. Generated by immunoSEQ multiplex PCR, the TCRdb table keeps only in-frame clones and is missing some. The sample lists more than 150,000 clones; 85% to 90% were seen once. This rearrangement joins TRBV7-8 to TRBJ2-3; maybe TRBD2 (6 bases). The sequenced sample consisted of peripheral blood. The source is a young man with acute or convalescent COVID-19. DNA of the CDR3: TGTGCCAGCAGCTTAGGCGGGGAGATAACGCAGTATTTT. Protein: CASSLGGEITQYF.